These 3 T cell receptor beta chains share one sample of origin, sequenced in a study of Ad26.COV2.S vaccination and SARS-CoV-2 variants. The table came from immunoSEQ multiplex PCR; TCRdb's copy has only in-frame clones and leaves some out. The sample lists 400,000 to 500,000 clones; nearly 90% were seen once. Treatment described: some 19 received Ad26.COV2.S at low or high dose, single or two shots; 5 received placebo; per-sample allocation not given. After the first vaccine or placebo injection, samples were drawn on day 63. Material: peripheral blood, obtained in a trial of Ad26.COV2.S vaccine versus placebo. The receptors here all came from a person between 18 and 59 years old who received the Ad26.COV2.S COVID-19 vaccine or a placebo.

This chain uses TRBV11-3 with TRBJ1-1; TRBD1 matches 7 bases. V dropped 3 bases and J dropped 0; count of bases not matched to a gene: 4. The germline V gene has CDR1 SGHNT and CDR2 YENEEA. The CDR3 spans 15 residues. CDR3 loop: CASSLDRTLNTEAFF. The CDR3 DNA reads TGTGCCAGCAGCTTGGACAGGACCCTGAACACTGAAGCTTTCTTT.

The chain has TRBV18 and TRBJ2-1; the match to TRBD2 covers 8 bases. Germline-derived CDR1 and CDR2 are KGHSH and LQKENI. The CDR3 contains 18 residues. Germline trimming cut 3 bases from V and 3 bases from J; bases unmatched to any gene: 13. CDR3 protein: CASSPFHLAGSGYNEQFF. The CDR3 coding sequence is TGTGCCAGCTCACCCTTCCATTTAGCGGGGAGTGGCTACAATGAGCAGTTCTTC.

The chain joins TRBV10-3 to TRBJ2-6, with unresolved D. This CDR3 spans 15 amino acids. Trimming stripped 2 bases from V and 0 bases from J, with 5 bases between. CDR1 is ENHRY, CDR2 SYGVKD, per germline. The CDR3 is CAISEQISGANVLTF. The DNA of the CDR3 is TGTGCCATCAGTGAGCAAATCTCTGGGGCCAACGTCCTGACTTTC.